What follows is one TCR beta chain and its context. Its specificity is not known. J lost 1 base, V lost 0 bases, and 6 bases had no gene match. The germline V gene has CDR1 SGHKS and CDR2 YYEKEE (reference sequence). There are 20 residues in the CDR3. 13 Jbeta primers and 60 Vbeta primers were used for the PCR. Profiled with immunoSEQ multiplex PCR; TCRdb holds only in-frame clones, not every one. Seen here are about 220,000 clones, less than 85% observed once, and the top ten hold roughly 0.62%. This entry is derived from a study of cytomegalovirus exposure and HLA in healthy donors. General study points: Several of the most significant clusters appeared linked to common viral pathogens, based on a later analysis.

This clonotype originated in a man aged 18 to 29 in good health and CMV-seronegative. The specimen sequenced was PBMCs. The chain links TRBV5-5 to TRBJ2-2, with 16 bases identical to TRBD2. CDR3 in amino acids: CASSLAAGLAGGKNTGELFF. For the CDR3, the DNA is TGTGCCAGCAGCTTGGCCGCGGGACTAGCGGGAGGGAAGAACACCGGGGAGCTGTTTTTT.